This record looks at one T cell receptor (beta chain) sequence and its context. TCRdb keeps only in-frame clones here, not all; method: immunoSEQ multiplex PCR. The top ten clones hold 12% of a sample with 430,000 or so clones, 75% to 95% of them seen once. The sample's treatment: about 20 received Ad26.COV2.S at low or high dose, single or two shots; roughly 5 received placebo; per-sample allocation not given. Sample collection was performed on day 63 after the first vaccine or placebo injection. Boston provided a donor who was an adult aged 18-55 years. The sample belongs to a study of Ad26.COV2.S vaccination and SARS-CoV-2 variants. Study at large: Ad26.COV2.S, an intramuscular injection, was given once or twice 56 days apart.

The CDR3 runs 11 residues. Germline CDR1 LNHDA, CDR2 SQIVND (reference sequence). The V and J ends lost 7 bases and 6 bases respectively, with 4 bases between them. The sample consisted of peripheral blood, taken in a trial of Ad26.COV2.S vaccine versus placebo. J is TRBJ2-6 and V is TRBV19; no definite D call. This clonotype was obtained from a person between 18 and 65 years old who received the Ad26.COV2.S COVID-19 vaccine or a placebo. CDR3 nucleotide sequence: TGTGCCAGTAAGGTGGCCAACGTCCTGACTTTC. This translates into CASKVANVLTF.